A selection of T cell receptor beta chains follows, all from one sample in a study of blood T cells in healthy people across ages. TCRdb passed the 5' RACE reads through MiXCR, listing each CDR3 protein once. The table has about 1.6 million distinct CDR3 sequences, around 35% seen once. The source material was blood. The receptors shown here come from a woman under 40 in good health. Both conserved end residues are part of each CDR3. The order of the fields is J gene, D gene, clone size, V gene, CDR3 protein, CDR3 DNA. The D gene is left open where the match is weak. Size tells how often a clone was seen (once, few, many) or the class of an expanded clone, and some rows leave it out.

J: TRBJ2-4
D: .
size: few
V: TRBV12-3/TRBV12-4
CDR3: CASSFFGSGGKNIQYF
DNA: TGTGCCAGCAGTTTTTTCGGGAGTGGGGGCAAAAACATTCAGTACTTC

J: TRBJ2-1
D: TRBD2
size: few
V: TRBV12-3/TRBV12-4
CDR3: CTSSLTSGVYNEQFF
DNA: TGTACCAGCAGTTTGACTAGCGGGGTCTACAATGAGCAGTTCTTC

J: TRBJ2-7
D: .
size: .
V: TRBV20-1
CDR3: CSARALQGTYEQYF
DNA: TGCAGTGCTAGAGCCCTCCAGGGGACCTACGAGCAGTACTTC

J: TRBJ2-4
D: TRBD2
size: .
V: TRBV6-2/TRBV6-3
CDR3: CASSYSMGGLGGGQYF
DNA: TGTGCCAGCAGTTACTCAATGGGAGGGCTTGGAGGCGGGCAGTACTTC

J: TRBJ1-5
D: .
size: .
V: TRBV30
CDR3: CACEDSSNQPQHF
DNA: TGTGCCTGTGAGGACAGCAGTAATCAGCCCCAGCATTTT

J: TRBJ2-7
D: .
size: few
V: TRBV2
CDR3: CASSEARTGGGEQYF
DNA: TGTGCCAGCAGTGAGGCCAGGACTGGAGGGGGCGAGCAGTACTTC

J: TRBJ2-4
D: TRBD2
size: once
V: TRBV4-1
CDR3: CASSLAGTSGSDGAKSIRYF
DNA: TGCGCCAGCAGCCTCGCCGGGACTAGCGGGAGTGACGGCGCCAAAAGCATTCGGTACTTC

J: TRBJ1-1
D: .
size: once
V: TRBV5-1
CDR3: CASSSSGAFFNAFF
DNA: TGCGCCAGCAGCTCCTCCGGGGCATTTTTTAATGCTTTCTTT

J: TRBJ2-3
D: .
size: few
V: TRBV28
CDR3: CASSTPGRAPPDTQYF
DNA: TGTGCCAGCAGTACCCCCGGCCGGGCCCCCCCAGATACGCAGTATTTT

J: TRBJ2-3
D: .
size: .
V: TRBV6-1
CDR3: CASLRGPSTDTQYF
DNA: TGTGCCAGTCTCAGGGGCCCTAGCACAGATACGCAGTATTTT

J: TRBJ2-5
D: .
size: few
V: TRBV29-1
CDR3: CSVGSTDQETQYF
DNA: TGCAGCGTCGGGTCTACCGACCAAGAGACCCAGTACTTC

J: TRBJ2-3
D: .
size: few
V: TRBV20-1
CDR3: CSAGNSPLGTDTQYF
DNA: TGCAGTGCCGGCAACTCCCCGCTTGGCACAGATACGCAGTATTTT

J: TRBJ1-2
D: .
size: few
V: TRBV18
CDR3: CASSPEGANGYTF
DNA: TGTGCCAGCTCACCAGAGGGCGCGAATGGCTACACCTTC

J: TRBJ2-3
D: .
size: .
V: TRBV11-1
CDR3: CASSRNRAYRTDTQYF
DNA: TGTGCCAGCAGCAGAAACCGGGCTTATCGCACAGATACGCAGTATTTT

J: TRBJ1-5
D: .
size: .
V: TRBV2
CDR3: CASSDVGGFNQPQHF
DNA: TGTGCCAGCAGTGATGTGGGGGGATTCAATCAGCCCCAGCATTTT

J: TRBJ1-4
D: TRBD1
size: few
V: TRBV9
CDR3: CASSFHRDRDDNEKLFF
DNA: TGTGCCAGCAGCTTCCACCGGGACAGGGATGATAATGAAAAACTGTTTTTT

J: TRBJ2-7
D: .
size: few
V: TRBV7-9
CDR3: CASSLVVGTGTRGEQYF
DNA: TGTGCCAGCAGCTTAGTGGTCGGGACGGGAACCCGTGGAGAGCAGTACTTC

J: TRBJ2-5
D: TRBD1
size: .
V: TRBV12-3/TRBV12-4
CDR3: CASIHDRGRGETQYF
DNA: TGTGCCAGCATCCACGACAGGGGGCGCGGGGAGACCCAGTACTTC

J: TRBJ1-2
D: .
size: .
V: TRBV7-3
CDR3: CASSLTGTGYTF
DNA: TGTGCCAGCAGCTTAACAGGGACTGGCTACACCTTC

J: TRBJ2-4
D: .
size: few
V: TRBV30
CDR3: CAWNRFRAKNIQYF
DNA: TGTGCCTGGAATAGGTTTAGGGCCAAAAACATTCAGTACTTC

J: TRBJ2-1
D: TRBD1
size: .
V: TRBV6-5
CDR3: CASRQTGTGRNEQFF
DNA: TGTGCCAGCAGGCAAACCGGGACAGGGCGGAATGAGCAGTTCTTC

J: TRBJ2-7
D: TRBD2
size: .
V: TRBV25-1
CDR3: CASSEYCGTRPYEQYF
DNA: TGTGCCAGCAGTGAGTACTGTGGGACTAGACCCTACGAGCAGTACTTC

J: TRBJ2-3
D: .
size: .
V: TRBV3-1
CDR3: CAGSRGDTQYF
DNA: TGTGCCGGCAGCCGAGGGGATACGCAGTATTTT

J: TRBJ2-5
D: .
size: .
V: TRBV28
CDR3: CAGTLDVGGRETQYF
DNA: TGTGCCGGCACCTTAGACGTAGGAGGGAGGGAGACCCAGTACTTC

J: TRBJ2-1
D: TRBD2
size: .
V: TRBV9
CDR3: CASSVGPAGSYNEQFF
DNA: TGTGCCAGCAGCGTAGGGCCAGCGGGATCCTACAATGAGCAGTTCTTC

J: TRBJ2-1
D: TRBD2
size: .
V: TRBV20-1
CDR3: CSARVGLATSYNEQFF
DNA: TGCAGTGCTAGAGTGGGACTAGCCACCTCCTACAATGAGCAGTTCTTC

J: TRBJ1-1
D: .
size: .
V: TRBV12-3/TRBV12-4
CDR3: CARRGSNTEAFF
DNA: TGTGCCAGAAGGGGGTCGAACACTGAAGCTTTCTTT

J: TRBJ1-2
D: .
size: .
V: TRBV28
CDR3: CASSTGTTGSYGYIF
DNA: TGTGCCAGCAGCACCGGGACAACAGGCTCCTATGGCTACATCTTC

J: TRBJ2-5
D: TRBD2
size: few
V: TRBV11-2
CDR3: CASSLGLADETQYF
DNA: TGTGCCAGCAGCTTAGGGCTAGCGGACGAGACCCAGTACTTC

J: TRBJ1-4
D: TRBD1
size: few
V: TRBV3-1
CDR3: CASSPVQGDEKLFF
DNA: TGTGCCAGCAGCCCCGTACAGGGGGATGAAAAACTGTTTTTT

J: TRBJ1-2
D: .
size: .
V: TRBV30
CDR3: CAWTPDSYSYGYTF
DNA: TGTGCCTGGACCCCGGACAGCTACTCCTATGGCTACACCTTC

J: TRBJ2-7
D: .
size: .
V: TRBV6-1
CDR3: CASSESPNYEQYF
DNA: TGTGCCAGCAGTGAAAGCCCCAACTACGAGCAGTACTTC

J: TRBJ2-5
D: TRBD2
size: .
V: TRBV20-1
CDR3: CSARASGGQGTQYF
DNA: TGCAGTGCTAGGGCGAGCGGGGGCCAAGGGACCCAGTACTTC

J: TRBJ2-5
D: .
size: .
V: TRBV5-1
CDR3: CASSLRQRGETQYF
DNA: TGCGCCAGCAGCTTGCGACAACGCGGGGAGACCCAGTACTTC

J: TRBJ2-3
D: TRBD1
size: .
V: TRBV27
CDR3: CAGSYRGGTDTQYF
DNA: TGTGCCGGCAGTTACAGGGGAGGCACAGATACGCAGTATTTT

J: TRBJ2-1
D: TRBD1
size: .
V: TRBV6-2/TRBV6-3
CDR3: CASSLDRGQSSYNEQFF
DNA: TGTGCCAGCAGTCTCGACAGGGGGCAGAGCTCCTACAATGAGCAGTTCTTC

J: TRBJ2-1
D: .
size: .
V: TRBV7-9
CDR3: CASSLLETYNEQFF
DNA: TGTGCCAGCAGCCTACTTGAAACCTACAATGAGCAGTTCTTC

J: TRBJ1-4
D: .
size: many
V: TRBV7-9
CDR3: CASSPTNEKLFF
DNA: TGTGCCAGCAGTCCAACTAATGAAAAACTGTTTTTT

J: TRBJ2-1
D: .
size: .
V: TRBV18
CDR3: CASSPQGSEQFF
DNA: TGTGCCAGCTCACCACAGGGGTCTGAGCAGTTCTTC

J: TRBJ1-1
D: .
size: .
V: TRBV7-9
CDR3: CASSPPVVNTEAFF
DNA: TGTGCCAGCAGCCCCCCGGTAGTAAACACTGAAGCTTTCTTT

J: TRBJ1-1
D: TRBD1
size: few
V: TRBV6-6
CDR3: CASSYTGQGGNTEAFF
DNA: TGTGCCAGCAGTTACACGGGACAGGGCGGGAACACTGAAGCTTTCTTT

J: TRBJ2-1
D: .
size: .
V: TRBV12-5
CDR3: CASARTAGILNEQFF
DNA: TGTGCTAGTGCCAGGACGGCCGGGATCCTCAATGAGCAGTTCTTC